A single sample gave rise to the 11 T cell receptor beta chains below, sequenced in a study of vaccination effects on CD4 cells after COVID-19. The antigens these receptors bind are not known. Assay: immunoSEQ multiplex PCR; the TCRdb copy retains only in-frame clones and omits some. The table records 45,000 to 50,000 clones, over 50% of them present only once. Following culture for more than 9 days, CD4+ T cells were isolated. The source material was CD4+ T cells from PBMCs cultured without peptide, sampled before COVID-19 vaccination. All receptors derive from a human donor who received a COVID-19 vaccine.

This clone has a single count. V and J are TRBV6-6 and TRBJ1-2; 8 positions agree with TRBD1. The CDR3 is 14 amino acids. Trimming removed 8 bases from V and 6 bases from J; junction bases left unmatched: 11. Germline CDR1 MNHNY, CDR2 SVGAGI (reference sequence). CDR3 in amino acids: CASENTGTGHGYTF. CDR3 sequence (DNA): TGTGCCAGCGAAAATACCGGGACAGGCCATGGCTACACCTTC.

On this clone: Compared with germline, one end of the junction differs, possibly owing to a read error. This chain links TRBV7-3 with TRBJ2-5; D is unclear. CDR3 length: 13 residues. Germline V CDR1 and CDR2: SGHTA, FQGTGA. The chain's CDR3 is CASSETSQGTQYF. CDR3 nucleotide sequence: TGTGCCAGCAGCGAGACCTCCCAAGGGACCCAGTACTTC.

This clone was picked up a small number of times. CDR3 in DNA: TGTGCCAGCAGTGACTGGGGAGCGGGACGTCATAATTCACCCCTCCACTTT. Translation gives CASSDWGAGRHNSPLHF. The genes are TRBV25-1 and TRBJ1-6, with D perhaps matching TRBD1 (5 bases). V gave up 3 bases and J gave up 5 bases, with 17 bases separating them. Germline-derived CDR1 and CDR2 are MGHDK and SYGVNS. The CDR3 totals 17 residues.

The chain combines TRBV19 with TRBJ2-1; D may correspond to TRBD1 or TRBD2 (5 bases each). In germline, CDR1 is LNHDA, CDR2 SQIVND (reference sequence). This CDR3 contains 15 residues. V was pared by 6 bases and J by 3 bases, with 15 bases between. CDR3 region: CASRPRGGIYNEQFF. As DNA, the CDR3 is TGTGCCAGTAGACCCCGTGGGGGAATCTACAATGAGCAGTTCTTC.

This clone showed up many times. V gene TRBV7-2 combines with J gene TRBJ2-5, with D unclear. The CDR3 covers 13 residues. The ends were cut back, 2 bases at V and 2 bases at J, with 6 bases in the middle. Germline-derived CDR1 and CDR2 are SGHTA and FQGNSA. The chain's CDR3 is CASSLRIQETQYF. The CDR3 coding sequence is TGTGCCAGCAGCTTACGCATTCAAGAGACCCAGTACTTC.

This chain uses TRBV15 with TRBJ1-2; TRBD1 matches at 10 bases. The length of the CDR3 is 13 residues. The V and J ends lost 4 bases and 6 bases, in that order; junction bases with no gene match: 2. Germline assignment: CDR1 LNHNV and CDR2 YYDKDF (reference sequence). This chain's CDR3 is CATSTGTGDGYTF. The CDR3 nucleotides read TGTGCCACCAGCACCGGGACAGGGGATGGCTACACCTTC.

This clone is a singleton in its sample. The chain recombines TRBV6-6 with TRBJ1-1; 7 bases are a match to TRBD1. Germline V gives CDR1 MNHNY, CDR2 SVGAGI (reference sequence). The V segment lost 6 bases and the J segment 8 bases; nucleotides outside the gene matches: 9. CDR3 length: 13 amino acids. This CDR3 is CASRTPDRLEAFF. CDR3 DNA sequence: TGTGCCAGCAGAACCCCGGACAGGCTAGAAGCTTTCTTT.

The V gene is TRBV6-1, the J gene TRBJ1-5; tentative D call: TRBD1 (5 bases). V was cut by 0 bases and J by 2 bases, with 8 bases left in between. CDR3 size: 15 residues. Looked up from germline, CDR1 is MNHNS and CDR2 is SASEGT. Written as DNA, the CDR3 is TGTGCCAGCAGTGAAGCAGGAGGGGGCAATCAGCCCCAGCATTTT. It specifies CASSEAGGGNQPQHF.

The V and J genes are TRBV5-1 and TRBJ2-3, with 7 bases lining up with TRBD2. The V gene end was trimmed by 0 bases and the J gene end by 1 base; junction bases not matched to a gene: 2. The CDR3 consists of 15 residues. Germline V gene lookup returns CDR1 SGHRS and CDR2 YFSETQ. This CDR3 is CASSLEGRGTDTQYF. The DNA for the CDR3 is TGCGCCAGCAGCTTGGAGGGGAGGGGCACAGATACGCAGTATTTT.

The rearrangement uses TRBV7-2 and TRBJ1-2; 8 bases are shared with TRBD1. This CDR3 region has 15 residues. Germline V gene lookup returns CDR1 SGHTA and CDR2 FQGNSA. V was clipped by 1 base and J by 8 bases; unmatched bases: 9. CDR3 in amino acids: CASSLEAGRGRGYTF. Here the CDR3 DNA reads TGTGCCAGCAGCTTAGAAGCGGGCAGGGGGCGCGGCTACACCTTC.

The rearrangement links TRBV4-1 to TRBJ2-5; no clear D. Trimming took off 0 bases at V and 0 bases at J, with 5 bases between the two ends. This CDR3 is 14 amino acids long. Germline values: CDR1 MGHRA, CDR2 YSYEKL. The CDR3 DNA reads as TGCGCCAGCAGCCAAGATTTCAACCAAGAGACCCAGTACTTC. Encoded protein: CASSQDFNQETQYF.